The rows below give T cell receptor beta chains drawn from one sample of a study of shared clonotypes between healthy human individuals. Measured with immunoSEQ multiplex PCR; TCRdb has only the in-frame clones, and not every one. In the table there are about 2.2 million clones, roughly 93% of which are singletons. Sequenced: naive CD8+ T cells from PBMCs. The receptors were sampled from a man between 18 and 29 years old in good health. Some clones in this sample may be carry-over from other donors' samples. CDR3s include the opening cysteine and the closing phenylalanine or tryptophan. The D gene is left open where the match is weak.

>TRBV9|NA|13|TRBJ2-7
TGTGCCAGCAGCTCCCCCTCTTCGTACGAGCAGTACTTC
CASSSPSSYEQYF
>TRBV28|NA|16|TRBJ2-5
TGTGCCAGCAGCCCCCAGAGGAGGAGGGGGCAGGAGACCCAGTACTTC
CASSPQRRRGQETQYF
>TRBV4-3|TRBD2|18|TRBJ2-7
TGCGCCAGCAGCCAAGAGCCCGTCCCCGGGGGGAATTCCTACGAGCAGTACTTC
CASSQEPVPGGNSYEQYF
>TRBV19|TRBD1|13|TRBJ1-1
TGTGCCAGCCTTTCGACAGGGAGGGAGAAAGCTTTCTTT
CASLSTGREKAFF
>TRBV6-6|NA|15|TRBJ2-7
TGTGCCAGCACCCCTGGGCGGAGCGAGGCCTACGAGCAGTACTTC
CASTPGRSEAYEQYF
>TRBV4-3|TRBD2|16|TRBJ2-1
TGCGCCAGCAGCCAGGTACTAGCGGGAACCTACAATGAGCAGTTCTTC
CASSQVLAGTYNEQFF
>TRBV7-9|TRBD1|16|TRBJ1-1
TGTGCCAGCAGCCCCCCCAGGGGGACGTACGACACTGAAGCTTTCTTT
CASSPPRGTYDTEAFF
>TRBV4-3|NA|14|TRBJ1-3
TGCGCCAGCAGCCAAGGAAGGACTGGAAACACCATATATTTT
CASSQGRTGNTIYF
>TRBV27|NA|16|TRBJ1-4
TGTGCCAGCAGTTTCCAAAATCGACCCGGGGGAGAAAAACTGTTTTTT
CASSFQNRPGGEKLFF
>TRBV7-3|NA|15|TRBJ2-5
TGTGCCAGCAGCCCTACAGGGTCTATTATGGAGACCCAGTACTTC
CASSPTGSIMETQYF
>TRBV15|TRBD1|16|TRBJ1-6
TGTGCCACCAGCTCCCGATACCGGGACAGAACTTCACCCCTCCACTTT
CATSSRYRDRTSPLHF
>TRBV27|NA|16|TRBJ2-7
TGTGCCAGCAGTTTATCTAGCGGACAGGCCGCCTACGAGCAGTACTTC
CASSLSSGQAAYEQYF
>TRBV2|NA|15|TRBJ2-5
TGTGCCAGCAGTGAGTTTAGGCGGGAAGGAGAGACCCAGTACTTC
CASSEFRREGETQYF